A selection of T cell receptor beta chains follows, all from one sample in a study of T-cell reconstitution after alpha-beta-depleted transplantation in children. TCRdb reprocessed the PCR reads with MiXCR, giving one entry per CDR3 protein. The sample consists of just over 70,000 distinct CDR3 sequences, more than 5.5% of them appearing once. Source: PBMCs from the stem cell graft donor, taken from the stem cell graft. The receptors stem from a human donor who donated a stem cell graft to a child with acute lymphoblastic leukemia. Both conserved end residues are part of each CDR3. D genes are given only for firm matches. Clone size appears in some rows only: once, few, many, or a class for an expanded clone.

clone_size	d_call	v_call	j_call	cdr3_aa	cdr3_nt
many	NA	TRBV7-8	TRBJ2-4	CASSFRTPGKNIQYF	TGTGCCAGCAGCTTCCGGACACCCGGCAAAAACATTCAGTACTTC
few	TRBD1	TRBV4-1	TRBJ1-5	CASSQVVGQGSNQPQHF	TGCGCCAGCAGCCAAGTTGTGGGACAGGGGAGCAATCAGCCCCAGCATTTT
NA	TRBD1	TRBV18	TRBJ2-2	CASSPDRAGELFF	TGTGCCAGCTCACCTGACAGGGCCGGGGAGCTGTTTTTT
NA	NA	TRBV6-2/TRBV6-3	TRBJ1-5	CASSLLGGASNQPQHF	TGTGCCAGCAGTCTCCTGGGGGGGGCTAGCAATCAGCCCCAGCATTTT
many	NA	TRBV7-6	TRBJ2-5	CASSATQGSGETQYF	TGTGCCAGCAGCGCAACGCAGGGCTCAGGGGAGACCCAGTACTTC
many	TRBD1	TRBV11-2	TRBJ2-1	CASSPGNRGSYNEQFF	TGTGCCAGCAGCCCCGGGAACAGGGGGTCCTACAATGAGCAGTTCTTC
few	TRBD2	TRBV6-1	TRBJ2-5	CASRPGLAGAQETQYF	TGTGCCAGCAGACCAGGACTAGCGGGAGCCCAAGAGACCCAGTACTTC
many	TRBD2	TRBV9	TRBJ2-7	CASSVGGSAYEQYF	TGTGCCAGCAGCGTCGGCGGGAGTGCGTACGAGCAGTACTTC
many	NA	TRBV15	TRBJ2-2	CATRDPDKRDTGELFF	TGTGCCACAAGGGACCCGGACAAGAGGGACACCGGGGAGCTGTTTTTT
few	NA	TRBV29-1	TRBJ2-7	CSVEKGKYEQYF	TGCAGCGTTGAAAAAGGGAAGTACGAGCAGTACTTC
many	TRBD1	TRBV11-2	TRBJ1-6	CASTLDRGLFSYNSPLHF	TGTGCCAGCACCCTGGACAGGGGACTATTCTCCTATAATTCACCCCTCCACTTT
many	NA	TRBV5-1	TRBJ2-5	CASSGDRGEGTQYF	TGCGCCAGCAGCGGGGACCGCGGGGAAGGGACCCAGTACTTC
many	NA	TRBV27	TRBJ2-1	CASSLSITGHEQFF	TGTGCCAGCAGTTTATCGATAACGGGTCATGAGCAGTTCTTC
many	TRBD2	TRBV7-4	TRBJ2-3	CASSLRRPRTSGTDTQYF	TGTGCCAGCAGCCTTCGAAGGCCCAGGACTAGCGGCACAGATACGCAGTATTTT
many	TRBD1	TRBV7-9	TRBJ1-3	CASGQGVPGNTIYF	TGTGCCAGCGGACAGGGGGTCCCTGGAAACACCATATATTTT
many	NA	TRBV6-5	TRBJ2-7	CASSYSFSGDYEQYF	TGTGCCAGCAGTTACTCGTTTTCGGGCGACTACGAGCAGTACTTC
many	NA	TRBV5-1	TRBJ2-7	CASSYLEGYEQYF	TGCGCCAGCAGCTATCTCGAGGGCTACGAGCAGTACTTC
once	TRBD2	TRBV6-1	TRBJ2-6	CASSGGGAGANVLTF	TGTGCCAGCAGTGGGGGGGGTGCTGGGGCCAACGTCCTGACTTTC
many	TRBD1	TRBV7-3	TRBJ1-1	CASSLDYRGINTEAFF	TGTGCCAGCAGCCTTGATTACAGGGGGATTAACACTGAAGCTTTCTTT
many	TRBD2	TRBV4-3	TRBJ2-3	CASSQEGGGGSTRTDTQYF	TGCGCCAGCAGCCAAGAGGGTGGCGGGGGGTCCACTCGAACAGATACGCAGTATTTT
many	NA	TRBV6-5	TRBJ2-2	CASSPTSSNTGELFF	TGTGCCAGCAGCCCGACATCCTCGAACACCGGGGAGCTGTTTTTT
many	NA	TRBV12-3/TRBV12-4	TRBJ2-4	CASSTGTIFHQYF	TGTGCCAGCAGTACCGGGACAATCTTCCATCAGTACTTC
many	TRBD2	TRBV4-2	TRBJ2-1	CASRGGSGGGSGNEQFF	TGTGCCAGCAGAGGTGGTAGCGGGGGGGGTTCGGGCAATGAGCAGTTCTTC
few	NA	TRBV28	TRBJ1-3	CASSLFTPTGNTIYF	TGTGCCAGCAGTTTATTCACCCCGACTGGAAACACCATATATTTT
many	TRBD2	TRBV4-2	TRBJ2-3	CASSQYTSGRSDTQYF	TGTGCCAGCAGCCAATATACTAGCGGGAGATCAGATACGCAGTATTTT
few	TRBD1	TRBV6-2/TRBV6-3	TRBJ1-5	CASSPGQESQPQHF	TGTGCCAGCAGTCCCGGACAGGAGAGTCAGCCCCAGCATTTT